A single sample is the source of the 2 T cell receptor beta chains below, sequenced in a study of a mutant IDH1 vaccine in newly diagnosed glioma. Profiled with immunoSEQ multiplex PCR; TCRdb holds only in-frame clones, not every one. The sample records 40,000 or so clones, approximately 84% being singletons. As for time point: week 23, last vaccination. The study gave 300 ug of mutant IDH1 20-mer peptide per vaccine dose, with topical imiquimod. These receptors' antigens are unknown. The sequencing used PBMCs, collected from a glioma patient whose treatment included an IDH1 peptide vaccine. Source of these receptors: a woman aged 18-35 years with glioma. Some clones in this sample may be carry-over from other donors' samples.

The CDR3, as DNA: TGTGCCAGCAGCCTCGACACTGGGGGCCTACGGTATGGCTACACCTTC. Translation: CASSLDTGGLRYGYTF. This rearrangement joins TRBV7-9 to TRBJ1-2; possible D gene TRBD1, 6 bases. V lost 5 bases, J lost 5 bases, and 21 bases lay in between. CDR3 size: 16 residues. Looked up from germline, CDR1 is SEHNR and CDR2 is FQNEAQ (reference sequence).

CDR3 sequence (DNA): TGCGCCAGCAGCCAAGATGGCAGGGGGTATGGCTACACCTTC. Translated: CASSQDGRGYGYTF. The chain carries TRBV4-3 and TRBJ1-2; 7 bases fit TRBD1. This CDR3 spans 14 amino acids. CDR1 is LGHNA and CDR2 is YSLEER in the germline V gene. The trim removed 0 bases at V and 5 bases at J, leaving 3 bases unmatched.